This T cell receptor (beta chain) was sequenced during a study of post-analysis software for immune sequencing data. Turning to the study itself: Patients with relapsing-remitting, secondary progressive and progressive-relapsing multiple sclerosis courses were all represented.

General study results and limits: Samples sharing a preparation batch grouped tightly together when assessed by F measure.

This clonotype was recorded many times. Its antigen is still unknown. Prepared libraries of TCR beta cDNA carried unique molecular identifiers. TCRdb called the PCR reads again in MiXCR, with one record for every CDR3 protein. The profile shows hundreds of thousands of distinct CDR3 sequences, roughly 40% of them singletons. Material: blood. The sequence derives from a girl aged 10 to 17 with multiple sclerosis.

The CDR3 is CASSQDLDYEQYF. CDR3 coding DNA: TGCGCCAGCAGCCAAGACCTCGACTACGAGCAGTACTTC. The chain couples TRBV4-1 to TRBJ2-7; D call uncertain. From germline, CDR1 is MGHRA and CDR2 YSYEKL. The CDR3 runs 13 residues. Between the trimmed V and J ends, which lost 0 bases and 3 bases, there was a span of 6 bases.